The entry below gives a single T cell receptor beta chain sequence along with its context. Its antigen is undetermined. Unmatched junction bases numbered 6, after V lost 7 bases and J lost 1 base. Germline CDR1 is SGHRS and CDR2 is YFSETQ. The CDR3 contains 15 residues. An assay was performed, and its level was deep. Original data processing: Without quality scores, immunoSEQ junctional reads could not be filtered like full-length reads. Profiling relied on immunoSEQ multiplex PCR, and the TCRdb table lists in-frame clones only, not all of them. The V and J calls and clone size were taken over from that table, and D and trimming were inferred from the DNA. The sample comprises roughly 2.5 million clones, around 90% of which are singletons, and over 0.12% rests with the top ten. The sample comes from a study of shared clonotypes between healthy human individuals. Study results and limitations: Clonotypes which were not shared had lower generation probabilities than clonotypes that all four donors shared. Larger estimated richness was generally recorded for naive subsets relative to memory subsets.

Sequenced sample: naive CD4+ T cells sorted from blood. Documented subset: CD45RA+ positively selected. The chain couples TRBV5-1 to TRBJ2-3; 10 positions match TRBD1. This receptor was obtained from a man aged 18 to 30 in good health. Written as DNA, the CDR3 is TGCGCCAGCGCATCCGGGACAGGGGGCACAGATACGCAGTATTTT. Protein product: CASASGTGGTDTQYF.